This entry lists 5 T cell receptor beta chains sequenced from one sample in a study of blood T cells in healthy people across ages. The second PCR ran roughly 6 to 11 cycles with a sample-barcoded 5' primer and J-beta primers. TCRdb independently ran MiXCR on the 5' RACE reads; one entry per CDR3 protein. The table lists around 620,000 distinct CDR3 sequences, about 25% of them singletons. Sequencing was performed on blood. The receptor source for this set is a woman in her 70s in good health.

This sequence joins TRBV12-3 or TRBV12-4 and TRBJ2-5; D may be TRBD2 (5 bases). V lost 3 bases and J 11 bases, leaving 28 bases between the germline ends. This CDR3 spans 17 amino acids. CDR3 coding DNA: TGTGCCAGCAGTTTTTTCACGGATCGACGGTCTCCACCGGGGCAGTACTTC. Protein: CASSFFTDRRSPPGQYF.

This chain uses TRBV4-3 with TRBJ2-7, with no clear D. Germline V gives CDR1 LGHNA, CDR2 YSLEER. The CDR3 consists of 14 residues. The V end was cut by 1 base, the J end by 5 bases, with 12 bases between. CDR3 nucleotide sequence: TGCGCCAGCAGCCAAGCGGATATCCGGAACGAGCAGTACTTC. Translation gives CASSQADIRNEQYF.

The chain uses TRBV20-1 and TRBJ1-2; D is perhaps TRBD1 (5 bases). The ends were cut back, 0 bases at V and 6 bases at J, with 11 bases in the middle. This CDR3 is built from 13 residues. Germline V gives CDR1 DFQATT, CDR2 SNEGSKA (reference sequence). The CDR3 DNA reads TGCAGTGCTAGAGATCAGACAGTAAATGGCTACACCTTC. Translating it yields CSARDQTVNGYTF.

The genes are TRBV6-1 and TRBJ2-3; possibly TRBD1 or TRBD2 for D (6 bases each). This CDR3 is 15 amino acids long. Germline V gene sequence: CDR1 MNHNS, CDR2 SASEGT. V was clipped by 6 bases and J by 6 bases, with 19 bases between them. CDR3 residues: CASRDGGLGEDTQYF. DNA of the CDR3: TGTGCCAGCAGGGACGGGGGCCTCGGCGAGGATACGCAGTATTTT.

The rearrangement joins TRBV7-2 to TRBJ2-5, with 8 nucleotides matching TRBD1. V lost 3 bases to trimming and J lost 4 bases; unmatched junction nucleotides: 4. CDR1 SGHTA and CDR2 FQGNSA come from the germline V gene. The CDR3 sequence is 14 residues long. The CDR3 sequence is CASSLTGVVETQYF. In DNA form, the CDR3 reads TGTGCCAGCAGCTTGACAGGGGTCGTAGAGACCCAGTACTTC.